These 19 T cell receptor beta chains were sequenced from one sample in a study of blood T cell repertoires in COVID-19. Some clones are missing from TCRdb's copy, which holds only in-frame ones; the method was immunoSEQ multiplex PCR. The sample comprises more than 95,000 clones, roughly nine tenths of which are singletons, and 5% to 7.5% rests with the top ten. The source material was peripheral blood. The receptors stem from a human donor in a cohort sampled during active COVID-19.

The chain links TRBV29-1 to TRBJ2-6; possible D gene TRBD1, 6 bases. The CDR3 spans 16 residues. The V end lost 0 bases, the J end lost 9 bases, and 18 bases lay between the germline ends. CDR1 is SQVTM, CDR2 ANQGSEA, per germline. CDR3 region: CSVEERADSTFNVLTF. CDR3 DNA sequence: TGCAGCGTTGAAGAAAGGGCGGACAGTACCTTCAACGTCCTGACTTTC.

The J gene is TRBJ1-5, the V gene TRBV30; D ambiguous. This CDR3 contains 12 residues. Germline-derived CDR1 and CDR2 are GTSNPN and SVGIG (reference sequence). V dropped 2 bases and J dropped 4 bases, with 6 bases sitting between them. The DNA for the CDR3 is TGTGCCTGGAGTTCGGGGAATCAGCCCCAGCATTTT. Its protein is CAWSSGNQPQHF.

By share of the sample, this clone is medium-sized. The chain is built from TRBV3-1 (or the pseudogene TRBV3-2) and TRBJ1-1; the match to TRBD1 covers 8 bases. V lost 0 bases and J lost 4; bases outside the gene matches: 16. This CDR3 spans 19 amino acids. In germline, CDR1 is LGHDT, CDR2 YNNKEL (reference sequence). CDR3 amino acids: CASSQENRVLTGGVTEAFF. In nucleotides, the CDR3 is TGTGCCAGCAGCCAAGAAAACCGCGTCCTTACAGGGGGTGTCACTGAAGCTTTCTTT.

The chain has TRBV28 and TRBJ2-1; D is undetermined. The CDR3 runs 14 residues. Germline V gene data show CDR1 as MDHEN and CDR2 as SYDVKM. Trimming cost V 4 bases and J 8 bases, with 15 bases left between them. Here the CDR3 reads CASSSLISPHEQFF. The CDR3 bases are TGTGCCAGCAGTTCCCTTATAAGCCCCCATGAGCAGTTCTTC.

V usage is TRBV18 and J usage is TRBJ1-2; tentatively, D is TRBD1 (5 bases). In germline, CDR1 is KGHSH, CDR2 LQKENI. V lost 2 bases and J 3 bases, leaving 7 bases between the germline ends. The CDR3 sequence is 13 residues long. Here the CDR3 reads CASSPEGDYGYTF. The DNA of the CDR3 is TGTGCCAGCTCACCAGAAGGGGACTATGGCTACACCTTC.

The chain recombines TRBV3-1 (or the pseudogene TRBV3-2) with TRBJ2-7; 7 nucleotides align to TRBD2. CDR1 is LGHDT, CDR2 YNNKEL, per germline (reference sequence). V gave up 1 base and J gave up 2 bases; unmatched junction bases: 2. This CDR3 contains 14 residues. In DNA form, the CDR3 reads TGTGCCAGCAGCCAAGGGGAGGGGCCCTACGAGCAGTACTTC. Translation: CASSQGEGPYEQYF.

This clone showed up just a few times. This chain uses TRBV27 with TRBJ2-5; tentative D call: TRBD2 (6 bases). The V end lost 0 bases, the J end lost 5 bases, and 22 bases lay between the germline ends. The germline gives CDR1 MNHEY, CDR2 SMNVEV (reference sequence). The CDR3 consists of 18 residues. The DNA for the CDR3 is TGTGCCAGCAGTTTATCGGGGTGGGAGACTAGATCGTTGGAGACCCAGTACTTC. This sequence encodes CASSLSGWETRSLETQYF.

The rearrangement uses TRBV7-8 and TRBJ1-2; 7 bases are shared with TRBD1. The CDR3 sequence is 15 residues long. From germline, CDR1 is SGHVS and CDR2 FQNEAQ. J lost 4 bases, V lost 5 bases, and 10 bases had no gene match. This CDR3 reads CASSLLAQGGYGYTF. The CDR3, as DNA: TGTGCCAGCAGCCTACTCGCTCAGGGGGGCTATGGCTACACCTTC.

CDR3 residues: CATLDRGRTGNIQYF. The CDR3 DNA reads as TGTGCCACCCTGGACAGGGGACGCACGGGAAACATTCAGTACTTC. The gene calls are TRBV2 and TRBJ2-4; 9 nucleotides line up with TRBD1. V was pared by 10 bases and J by 6 bases, with 13 bases of the junction left unmatched. The CDR3 is 15 residues long. Germline CDR1 reads SNHLY; CDR2 reads FYNNEI.

The chain recombines TRBV7-8 with TRBJ2-1; perhaps TRBD2 as D (5 bases). The length of the CDR3 is 16 residues. V lost 5 bases, J lost 5 bases, and 19 bases lay in between. Per the germline V gene, CDR1 is SGHVS and CDR2 is FQNEAQ. CDR3 coding DNA: TGTGCCAGCAGCCCGCTTCCCGGACTCCTAGACAATGAGCAGTTCTTC. Protein sequence: CASSPLPGLLDNEQFF.

The genes are TRBV13 and TRBJ2-7, with 13 positions matching TRBD2. The V segment lost 3 bases and the J segment 4 bases; nucleotides outside the gene matches: 6. The CDR3 covers 16 residues. Per the germline V gene, CDR1 is PRHDT and CDR2 is FYEKMQ (reference sequence). The CDR3, as DNA: TGTGCCAGCAGCTTCGGACTAGCGGGAGTTGGATACGAGCAGTACTTC. Its protein is CASSFGLAGVGYEQYF.

The chain links TRBV2 to TRBJ1-5, with TRBD1 matching over 7 bases. The CDR3 is made up of 13 amino acids. Unmatched junction bases numbered 4, after V lost 7 bases and J lost 4 bases. CDR1 is SNHLY and CDR2 is FYNNEI in the germline V gene. CDR3 sequence: CASIRDSNQPQHF. CDR3 in DNA: TGTGCCAGCATCCGGGACAGTAATCAGCCCCAGCATTTT.

The chain recombines TRBV19 with TRBJ1-2, with 7 bases aligning to TRBD1. The germline CDR1 and CDR2 sequences are LNHDA and SQIVND (reference sequence). The CDR3 is 13 amino acids. V lost 5 bases, J lost 2 bases, and 2 bases stayed unmatched. CDR3 loop: CASSRDRNYGYTF. The CDR3 nucleotides read TGTGCCAGTAGTCGGGACAGAAACTATGGCTACACCTTC.

This rearrangement joins TRBV28 to TRBJ1-3; D may be TRBD1 (5 bases). The germline V and J ends were trimmed by 6 bases and 4 bases, with 10 bases remaining between them. The CDR3 length is 13 residues. In germline, CDR1 is MDHEN, CDR2 SYDVKM. DNA of the CDR3: TGTGCCAGCAGCGAAAACAGGGGAAACACCATATATTTT. This gives the protein CASSENRGNTIYF.

This clone was picked up one time. The genes are TRBV6-1 and TRBJ2-7, with 8 bases that match TRBD2. Trimming removed 2 bases from V and 0 bases from J; junction bases left unmatched: 9. Looked up from germline, CDR1 is MNHNS and CDR2 is SASEGT. The CDR3 contains 17 residues. DNA of the CDR3: TGTGCCAGCAGTGAATGGCTTGCGGGGGGCAGCTCCTACGAGCAGTACTTC. It yields the protein CASSEWLAGGSSYEQYF.

The chain employs TRBV6-5 and TRBJ2-1; 9 nucleotides match TRBD2. This CDR3 spans 14 amino acids. Trimming at V came to 6 bases and at J to 5 bases, leaving 5 bases not matched to a gene. The germline V gene has CDR1 MNHEY and CDR2 SVGAGI. The CDR3 nucleotides read TGTGCCAGCAGAGCTAGCGGGACTGACAATGAGCAGTTCTTC. This codes for CASRASGTDNEQFF.

The chain combines TRBV11-2 with TRBJ2-7; 9 bases agree with TRBD2. The CDR3 has 16 residues. CDR1 and CDR2 (germline): SGHAT, FQNNGV. J lost 6 bases, V lost 5 bases, and 14 bases had no gene match. The CDR3, as DNA: TGTGCCAGCAGCCCTGCCTGGGGACTAGCTTCCAGCGAGCAGTACTTC. Its translation is CASSPAWGLASSEQYF.

This rearrangement joins TRBV10-3 to TRBJ1-2; the D is unclear. The CDR3 length is 14 residues. V was trimmed by 10 bases and J by 3 bases, leaving 18 bases between them. CDR1 and CDR2 (germline): ENHRY, SYGVKD. CDR3 loop: CATGPDTPYYGYTF. DNA of the CDR3: TGTGCCACAGGCCCTGACACGCCCTACTATGGCTACACCTTC.

This sequence joins TRBV3-1 (or the pseudogene TRBV3-2) and TRBJ2-7; possible D gene TRBD1, 6 bases. The CDR3 sequence is 15 residues long. Germline V CDR1 and CDR2: LGHDT, YNNKEL (reference sequence). Trimming cost V 1 base and J 5 bases, with 15 bases left between them. The CDR3 loop is CASSQAWGQSDEQYF. The DNA of the CDR3 is TGTGCCAGCAGCCAAGCTTGGGGGCAGTCCGACGAGCAGTACTTC.